Following are 11 T cell receptor beta chains from one sample sequenced in a study of radiotherapy plus CTLA-4 blockade in lung cancer. Produced via immunoSEQ multiplex PCR; TCRdb's table is partial and in-frame only. Of roughly 42,000 clones in the sample, roughly 79% are singletons; the top ten hold more than 20%. Source: peripheral blood, taken from a patient treated with radiotherapy plus ipilimumab. The receptors shown here come from a human donor with non-small cell lung cancer that progressed on radiotherapy plus ipilimumab.

The chain carries TRBV25-1 and TRBJ1-2, with D possibly TRBD1 on 5 matching bases. V was pared by 4 bases and J by 6 bases, with 15 bases between. The CDR3 is 14 amino acids. Germline V CDR1 and CDR2: MGHDK, SYGVNS. CDR3 region: CASSATPGGDGYTF. The CDR3 DNA reads as TGTGCCAGCAGTGCGACTCCCGGGGGGGATGGCTACACCTTC.

The V gene is TRBV6-1, the J gene TRBJ2-6, with D possibly matching TRBD2 (6 bases). The V and J ends lost 0 bases and 3 bases respectively, with 9 bases between them. The length of the CDR3 is 16 residues. In germline, CDR1 is MNHNS, CDR2 SASEGT. CDR3 DNA: TGTGCCAGCAGTGAAGCCGGGGGACTTGGGGCCAACGTCCTGACTTTC. It is translated as CASSEAGGLGANVLTF.

The chain couples TRBV6-1 to TRBJ1-6, with D perhaps matching TRBD1 (5 bases). The CDR3 runs to 17 residues. From germline, CDR1 is MNHNS and CDR2 SASEGT. Trimming stripped 4 bases from V and 10 bases from J, with 23 bases between. The CDR3 DNA follows: TGTGCCAGCAGTGCTCCGGGGGGGAGTAACTTGGGATCACCCCTCCACTTT. Translated: CASSAPGGSNLGSPLHF.

In DNA form, the CDR3 reads TGTGCCAGCAGCTTAAGACAGGGCTGGAGCTATGGCTACACCTTC. Residues: CASSLRQGWSYGYTF. The V gene is TRBV11-2, the J gene TRBJ1-2; 7 bases line up with TRBD1. Trimming removed 2 bases from V and 4 bases from J; junction bases left unmatched: 7. CDR1 and CDR2 (germline): SGHAT, FQNNGV. The CDR3 totals 15 residues.

The chain recombines TRBV7-8 with TRBJ1-2, with D maybe TRBD1 (5 bases). V was trimmed by 7 bases and J by 8 bases, leaving 14 bases between them. The CDR3 has 12 residues. Looked up from germline, CDR1 is SGHVS and CDR2 is FQNEAQ. In DNA form, the CDR3 reads TGTGCCAGCACCCCACAGGCACCCGGCTACACCTTC. Translated: CASTPQAPGYTF.

In DNA, the CDR3 is TGCGCCAGCAGCCAAGGGGGGAGACAGGGGCAAGAGACCCAGTACTTC. It codes for CASSQGGRQGQETQYF. The rearrangement joins TRBV4-3 to TRBJ2-5; 8 bases agree with TRBD1. The J segment lost 2 bases and the V segment lost 1 base, leaving 6 bases of the junction unmatched. The CDR3 length is 16 residues. The germline gives CDR1 LGHNA, CDR2 YSLEER.

To note about this clone: Other DNA sequences of this sample code for an identical CDR3. The chain is built from TRBV6-6 and TRBJ1-1, with D possibly matching TRBD1 (5 bases). Germline V gene lookup returns CDR1 MNHNY and CDR2 SVGAGI (reference sequence). This CDR3 contains 12 residues. V was cut by 5 bases and J by 10 bases, with 14 bases left in between. The CDR3 is CASSGGGMRAFF. The CDR3 DNA reads TGTGCCAGCAGTGGCGGGGGTATGCGAGCTTTCTTT.

The rearrangement links TRBV5-1 to TRBJ1-1; TRBD1 is a possible D gene (5 bases). Trimming removed 7 bases at V and 1 base at J, with 14 bases between. This CDR3 is 14 amino acids long. Per the germline V gene, CDR1 is SGHRS and CDR2 is YFSETQ. For the CDR3, the DNA is TGCGCCAGCGCGGGGCTCTCCGAGAACACTGAAGCTTTCTTT. Amino acids: CASAGLSENTEAFF.

The rearrangement uses TRBV19 and TRBJ1-3; D is unclear. Per the germline V gene, CDR1 is LNHDA and CDR2 is SQIVND (reference sequence). V was clipped by 3 bases and J by 0 bases, with 9 bases between them. CDR3 length: 15 residues. The DNA for the CDR3 is TGTGCCAGTAGTATTGGAGTATCCTCTGGAAACACCATATATTTT. This gives the protein CASSIGVSSGNTIYF.

The chain uses TRBV25-1 and TRBJ2-3; a weak D match, TRBD2 (6 bases). The CDR3 loop spans 14 amino acids. V dropped 7 bases and J dropped 6 bases, with 17 bases sitting between them. Germline CDR1 and CDR2: MGHDK and SYGVNS. The CDR3 region is CASTASEGSDTQYF. As DNA, the CDR3 is TGTGCCAGCACCGCCTCGGAGGGTTCCGATACGCAGTATTTT. The full variable domain, completed using reference TRBV25-1 and TRBJ2-3, is EADIYQTPRYLVIGTGKKITLECSQTMGHDKMYWYQQDPGMELHLIHYSYGVNSTEKGDLSSESTVSRIRTEHFPLTLESARPSHTSQYLCASTASEGSDTQYFGPGTRLTVL.

This clone appeared once. V gene TRBV4-2 combines with J gene TRBJ2-7, with 7 bases fitting TRBD1. J lost 3 bases, V lost 1 base, and 15 bases had no gene match. The CDR3 runs 18 residues. Germline values: CDR1 LGHNA, CDR2 YNFKEQ. DNA of the CDR3: TGTGCCAGCAGCCAAGTTGAGACAGGGAGAGATCTCGGCTACGAGCAGTACTTC. Its translation is CASSQVETGRDLGYEQYF.